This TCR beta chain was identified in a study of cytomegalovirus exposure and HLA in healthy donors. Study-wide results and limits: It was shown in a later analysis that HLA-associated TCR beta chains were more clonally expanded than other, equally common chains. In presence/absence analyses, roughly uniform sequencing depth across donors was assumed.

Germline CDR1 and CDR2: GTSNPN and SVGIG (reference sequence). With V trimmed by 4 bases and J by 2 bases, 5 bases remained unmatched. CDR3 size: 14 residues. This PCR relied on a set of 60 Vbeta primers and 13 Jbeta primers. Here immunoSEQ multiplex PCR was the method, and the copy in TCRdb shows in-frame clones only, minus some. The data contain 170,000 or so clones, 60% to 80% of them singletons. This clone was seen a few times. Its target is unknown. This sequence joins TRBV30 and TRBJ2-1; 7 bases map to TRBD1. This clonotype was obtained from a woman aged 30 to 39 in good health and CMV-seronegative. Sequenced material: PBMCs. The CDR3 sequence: CAWKGQGAYNEQFF. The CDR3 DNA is TGTGCCTGGAAGGGCCAGGGGGCCTACAATGAGCAGTTCTTC.